This entry features one TCR beta chain sequence. Its recognized antigen is unknown. A read error is possible here, since a much larger clone lies one base away. This record belongs to a study of glioma-infiltrating T cells (dated by TCRdb to 2016 to 2017). General notes on the study: Sequencing of TCR alpha- and beta-chain repertoires was performed on glioma tissue, on non-neoplastic brain tissue, and on matched peripheral blood mononuclear cells. To gauge divergence between tissue and blood T-cell populations, every tissue-infiltrating repertoire was compared against the peripheral blood repertoire from the same patient. Three low-grade glioma patients, under ten primary glioblastoma patients, and three non-glioma patients who contributed non-neoplastic brain tissue made up the paired cohort. General study outcomes and caveats: The group comparisons were based on small numbers of patients: three non-neoplastic, three low-grade glioma and roughly eight glioblastoma patients. VJ-independent divergence between tissue and blood was lower than expected in non-neoplastic patients but higher than expected in all gliomas, particularly low-grade gliomas. Only a very small number of CDR3 sequences turned up in both tissue and blood, a result put down to high CDR3 diversity combined with limited sampling.

The iRepertoire nested amplicon-rescue multiplex PCR (arm-PCR) platform was used to amplify TCR alpha and beta CDR3 regions from RNA. The input for one-step reverse transcription and amplification was roughly 100-400 ng of tissue mRNA or PBMC total RNA. Following bead purification, Illumina adapters were added by a secondary multiplex PCR, and libraries between 200 and 400 bp were gel-purified. Libraries carried internal 6-nucleotide barcodes used for demultiplexing. Sequencing of libraries was performed on an Illumina MiSeq with 2x220 or 2x250 nucleotide paired-end reads. In the authors' own workflow: Paired reads were merged with FLASH 1.2.11 and aligned to the GRCh37 human genome with BWA-MEM before extracting TRA and TRB reads. An IMGT-derived reference of cassette sequences and CDR3 motifs, with pseudogenes included, was used for V and J assignment. Three-frame translation of reads was performed, and productive CDR3s were defined as those with a C...FGXG motif and no stop codons. Clonotypes were defined as unique combinations of V-J cassette pair and CDR3 amino acid sequence. Reads were filtered by Hamming distance, thresholded by each sample's sequence error rate in mapped regions. TCRdb itself trimmed the public reads at Q25 with fastp, ran MiXCR and retained productive beta chains. Identical CDR3 protein sequences are pooled into one entry, listed with their most common genes and DNA. It is TCRdb's table, rather than the study itself, that gives the V and J calls and clone size. The sample table contains around 21,000 distinct CDR3 sequences; only one count was recorded for 20% to 25% of them. Jointly, the top ten make up roughly 14% of the sample.

CDR1 and CDR2 are drawn from the germline V gene: MDHEN, SYDVKM. The CDR3, cysteine through phenylalanine, is 12 amino acids long. Of the read, only the CDR3 DNA is kept; its 36 bases are in frame from base 1. Sequencing was performed on glioma tissue, nonneoplastic brain tissue, or PBMCs (not recorded which). The chain uses TRBV28 and TRBJ2-7; TRBD1 is perhaps the D gene, given 6 matching bases. The source of this sequence is a human donor with low-grade glioma or glioblastoma, undergoing nonglioma brain surgery, or in good health (not recorded which). The CDR3 amino acid sequence is: CTSSFARGEQYF. The DNA reads TGTACCAGCAGTTTTGCCAGGGGTGAGCAGTACTTC. The CDR3 plus the reference TRBV28 and TRBJ2-7 genes for the other parts give the full variable domain: DVKVTQSSRYLVKRTGEKVFLECVQDMDHENMFWYRQDPGLGLRLIYFSYDVKMKEKGDIPEGYSVSREKKERFSLILESASTNQTSMYLCTSSFARGEQYFGPGTRLTVT.